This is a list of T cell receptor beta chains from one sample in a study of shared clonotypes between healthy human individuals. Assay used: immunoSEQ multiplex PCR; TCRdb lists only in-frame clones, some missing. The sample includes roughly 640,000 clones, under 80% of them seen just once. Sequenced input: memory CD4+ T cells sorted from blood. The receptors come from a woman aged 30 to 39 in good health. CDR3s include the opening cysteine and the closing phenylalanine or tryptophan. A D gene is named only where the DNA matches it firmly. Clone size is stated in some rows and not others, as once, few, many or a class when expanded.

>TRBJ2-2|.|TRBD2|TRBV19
CATRGLAGSGDTGELFF
TGTGCCACCAGGGGACTAGCGGGATCGGGAGACACCGGGGAGCTGTTTTTT
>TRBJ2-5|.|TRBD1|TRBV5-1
CASSRTGGEETQYF
TGCGCCAGCAGCAGGACAGGGGGGGAAGAGACCCAGTACTTC
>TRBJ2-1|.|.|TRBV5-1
CASSLSWPRYEQFF
TGCGCCAGCAGCTTGAGCTGGCCACGGTATGAGCAGTTCTTC
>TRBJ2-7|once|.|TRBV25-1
CASSATRNGGYEQYF
TGTGCCAGCAGTGCCACTAGGAACGGAGGCTACGAGCAGTACTTC
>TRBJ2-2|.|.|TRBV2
CASSDRAPRAGELFF
TGTGCCAGCAGTGACAGGGCCCCGAGGGCCGGGGAGCTGTTTTTT
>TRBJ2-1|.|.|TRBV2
CASSSGGYNEQFF
TGTGCCAGCAGCTCGGGCGGATACAATGAGCAGTTCTTC
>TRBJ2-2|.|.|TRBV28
CASSLPTGKTGELFF
TGTGCCAGCAGTTTGCCCACAGGGAAGACCGGGGAGCTGTTTTTT
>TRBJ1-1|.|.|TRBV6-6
CASQTGHTEAFF
TGTGCCAGCCAGACAGGTCACACTGAAGCTTTCTTT
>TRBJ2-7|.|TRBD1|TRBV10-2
CASSAPDRGRDEQYF
TGCGCCAGCAGTGCTCCGGACAGGGGGCGGGACGAGCAGTACTTC
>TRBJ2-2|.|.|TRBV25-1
CASSEIHLQGDTGELFF
TGTGCCAGCAGTGAAATTCACCTACAGGGAGACACCGGGGAGCTGTTTTTT
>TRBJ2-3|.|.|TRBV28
CASSFPAPDTQYF
TGTGCCAGCAGTTTCCCGGCGCCAGATACGCAGTATTTT
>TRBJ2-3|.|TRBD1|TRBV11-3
CASSYGVGQGANTQYF
TGTGCCAGCAGCTACGGTGTCGGACAGGGGGCGAATACGCAGTATTTT
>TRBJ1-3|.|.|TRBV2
CASSGTVNPGNTIYF
TGTGCCAGCAGTGGGACAGTGAATCCGGGAAACACCATATATTTT
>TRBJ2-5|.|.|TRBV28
CASSSLSVGRPETQYF
TGTGCCAGCAGTTCCCTCTCGGTAGGGAGGCCGGAGACCCAGTACTTC
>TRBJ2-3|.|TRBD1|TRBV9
CASSVGDRGRTDTQYF
TGTGCCAGCAGCGTAGGGGACAGGGGGCGTACAGATACGCAGTATTTT
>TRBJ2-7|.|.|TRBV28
CASRGTGGSYEQYF
TGTGCCAGCAGGGGGACGGGTGGCTCCTACGAGCAGTACTTC
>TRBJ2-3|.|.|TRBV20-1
CSAARGDTQYF
TGCAGTGCTGCACGGGGGGATACGCAGTATTTT
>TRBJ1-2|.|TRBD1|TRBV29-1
CSVETGGASGYTF
TGCAGCGTTGAAACAGGGGGCGCTTCTGGCTACACCTTC
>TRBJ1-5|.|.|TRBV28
CASSFGVKEPQHF
TGTGCCAGCAGTTTTGGGGTGAAGGAGCCCCAGCATTTT
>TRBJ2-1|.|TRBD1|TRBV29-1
CSVRTGEGYNEQFF
TGCAGCGTCCGGACAGGGGAAGGCTACAATGAGCAGTTCTTC
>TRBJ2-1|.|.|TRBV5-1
CASETGTADSYNEQFF
TGCGCCAGCGAAACCGGGACTGCAGACTCCTACAATGAGCAGTTCTTC
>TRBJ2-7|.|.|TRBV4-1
CASSQDPGGTSYEQYF
TGCGCCAGCAGCCAGGATCCGGGCGGGACCTCCTACGAGCAGTACTTC
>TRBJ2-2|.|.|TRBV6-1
CASLPHTGELFF
TGTGCCAGCCTTCCCCACACCGGGGAGCTGTTTTTT
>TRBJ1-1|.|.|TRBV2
CASSGSRREAFF
TGTGCCAGCAGTGGATCGAGGCGTGAAGCTTTCTTT
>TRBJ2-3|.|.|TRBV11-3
CASSSGRATLNTQYF
TGTGCCAGCAGCTCGGGACGGGCGACGTTGAATACGCAGTATTTT
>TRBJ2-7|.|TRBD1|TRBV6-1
CASSESQGSREQYF
TGTGCCAGCAGTGAGTCACAGGGGAGCCGCGAGCAGTACTTC
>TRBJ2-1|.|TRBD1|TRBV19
CASSKGFFGTGSNNEQFF
TGTGCCAGTAGTAAGGGTTTTTTCGGGACAGGGTCTAACAATGAGCAGTTCTTC
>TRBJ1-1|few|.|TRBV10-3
CAISSGPQAFF
TGTGCCATCAGTTCCGGGCCCCAAGCTTTCTTT
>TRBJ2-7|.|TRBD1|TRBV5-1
CASSLAQGVTYEQYF
TGCGCCAGCAGCTTAGCGCAGGGGGTAACCTACGAGCAGTACTTC
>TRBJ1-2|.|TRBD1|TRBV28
CASSLRDRVGYTF
TGTGCCAGCAGTTTACGGGACAGGGTCGGCTACACCTTC
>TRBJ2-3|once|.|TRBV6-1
CASSTLTNTQYF
TGTGCCAGCAGCACCCTCACCAATACGCAGTATTTT
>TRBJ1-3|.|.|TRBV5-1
CATGPSSGNTIYF
TGCGCCACTGGACCCAGCTCTGGAAACACCATATATTTT
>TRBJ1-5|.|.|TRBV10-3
CAIRGDTQGNQPQHF
TGTGCCATCAGGGGGGACACCCAGGGAAATCAGCCCCAGCATTTT
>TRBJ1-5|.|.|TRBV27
CASSTHSRGPYSNQPQHF
TGTGCCAGCAGTACCCACTCCAGGGGCCCTTATAGCAATCAGCCCCAGCATTTT
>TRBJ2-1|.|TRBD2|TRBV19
CATGLAGGDEQFF
TGTGCCACCGGACTAGCGGGAGGGGATGAGCAGTTCTTC
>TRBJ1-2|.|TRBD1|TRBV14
CASSQAGTGGQVGYTF
TGTGCCAGCAGCCAAGCCGGGACAGGGGGCCAGGTTGGCTACACCTTC
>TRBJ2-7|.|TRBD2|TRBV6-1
CASSERGLAGVEQYF
TGTGCCAGCAGTGAAAGAGGACTAGCGGGAGTCGAGCAGTACTTC
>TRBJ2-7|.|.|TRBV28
CASSQRRTGRDEQYF
TGTGCCAGCAGTCAAAGACGGACAGGGAGGGACGAGCAGTACTTC
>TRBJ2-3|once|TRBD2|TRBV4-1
CASSSLLAATDTQYF
TGCGCCAGCAGCTCCTTACTAGCGGCCACAGATACGCAGTATTTT
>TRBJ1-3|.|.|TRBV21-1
CASSTHRSGNTIYF
TGTGCCAGCAGCACCCACCGCTCTGGAAACACCATATATTTT
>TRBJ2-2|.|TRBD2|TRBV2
CASSGTSGHTGELFF
TGTGCCAGCAGTGGGACTAGCGGACACACCGGGGAGCTGTTTTTT
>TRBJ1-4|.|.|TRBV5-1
CASSLRWGTNEKLFF
TGCGCCAGCAGCTTGAGGTGGGGAACTAATGAAAAACTGTTTTTT
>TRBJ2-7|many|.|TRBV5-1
CASSLDGSSYEQYF
TGCGCCAGCAGCTTGGACGGGAGCTCCTACGAGCAGTACTTC
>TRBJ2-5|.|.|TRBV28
CASSLHRTRGTQYF
TGTGCCAGCAGTCTCCATCGGACCCGGGGGACCCAGTACTTC
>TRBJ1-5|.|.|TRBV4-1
CASSPTHVNTNQPQHF
TGCGCCAGCAGCCCAACACACGTTAACACGAATCAGCCCCAGCATTTT
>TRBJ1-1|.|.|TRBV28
CASSLWAGPNTEAFF
TGTGCCAGCAGTTTATGGGCAGGCCCGAACACTGAAGCTTTCTTT